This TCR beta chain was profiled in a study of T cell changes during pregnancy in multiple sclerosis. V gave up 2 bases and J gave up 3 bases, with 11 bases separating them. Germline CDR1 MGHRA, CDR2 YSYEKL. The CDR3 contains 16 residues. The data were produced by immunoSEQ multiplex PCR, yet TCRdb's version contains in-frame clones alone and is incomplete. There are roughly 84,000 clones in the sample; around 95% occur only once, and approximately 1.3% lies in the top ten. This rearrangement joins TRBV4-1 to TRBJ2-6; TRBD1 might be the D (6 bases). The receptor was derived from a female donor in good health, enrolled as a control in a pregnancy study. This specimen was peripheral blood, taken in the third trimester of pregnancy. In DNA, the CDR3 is TGCGCCAGCAGCCAACAGAGGGGGAATGGGGCCAACGTCCTGACTTTC. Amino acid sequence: CASSQQRGNGANVLTF.